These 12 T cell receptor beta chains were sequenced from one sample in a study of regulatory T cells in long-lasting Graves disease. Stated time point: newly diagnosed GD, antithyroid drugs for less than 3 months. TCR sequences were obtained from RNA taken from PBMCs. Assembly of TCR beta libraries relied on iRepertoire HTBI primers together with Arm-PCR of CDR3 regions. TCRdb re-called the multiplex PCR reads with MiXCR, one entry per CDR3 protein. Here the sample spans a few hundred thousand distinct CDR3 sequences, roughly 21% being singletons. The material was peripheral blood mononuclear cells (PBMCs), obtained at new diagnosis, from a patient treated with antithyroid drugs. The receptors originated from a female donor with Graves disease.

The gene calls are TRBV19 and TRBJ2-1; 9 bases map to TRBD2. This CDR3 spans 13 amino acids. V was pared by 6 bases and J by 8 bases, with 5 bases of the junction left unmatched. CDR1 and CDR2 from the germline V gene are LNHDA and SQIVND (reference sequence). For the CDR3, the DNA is TGTGCCAGTAGGTTGGGACTAGCCCATGAGCAGTTCTTC. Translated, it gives CASRLGLAHEQFF.

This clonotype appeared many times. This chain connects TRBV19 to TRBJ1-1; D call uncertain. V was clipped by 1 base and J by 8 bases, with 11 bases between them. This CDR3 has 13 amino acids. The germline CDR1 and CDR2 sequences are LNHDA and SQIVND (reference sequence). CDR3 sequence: CASSIGAGFEAFF. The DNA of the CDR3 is TGTGCCAGTAGTATAGGTGCAGGATTCGAAGCTTTCTTT.

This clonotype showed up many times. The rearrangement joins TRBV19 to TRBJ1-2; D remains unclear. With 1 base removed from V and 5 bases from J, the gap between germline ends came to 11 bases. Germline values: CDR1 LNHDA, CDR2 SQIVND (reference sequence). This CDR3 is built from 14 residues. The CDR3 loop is CASSIVASVYGYTF. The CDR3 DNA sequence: TGTGCCAGTAGTATAGTGGCCAGCGTATATGGCTACACCTTC. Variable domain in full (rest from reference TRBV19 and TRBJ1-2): DGGITQSPKYLFRKEGQNVTLSCEQNLNHDAMYWYRQDPGQGLRLIYYSQIVNDFQKGDIAEGYSVSREKKESFPLTVTSAQKNPTAFYLCASSIVASVYGYTFGSGTRLTVV.

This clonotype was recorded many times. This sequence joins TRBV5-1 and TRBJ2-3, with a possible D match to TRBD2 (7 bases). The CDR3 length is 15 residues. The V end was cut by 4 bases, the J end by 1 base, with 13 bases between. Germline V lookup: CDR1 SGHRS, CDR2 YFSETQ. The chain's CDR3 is CASSPRGQGTDTQYF. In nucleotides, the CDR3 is TGCGCCAGCAGCCCGCGGGGGCAGGGCACAGATACGCAGTATTTT.

The CDR3 loop is CSARDHAGTGDNQPQHF. In DNA, the CDR3 is TGCAGTGCTAGAGATCACGCAGGGACAGGGGACAATCAGCCCCAGCATTTT. The chain recombines TRBV20-1 with TRBJ1-5, with 10 bases aligning to TRBD1. The germline V gene encodes CDR1 DFQATT and CDR2 SNEGSKA (reference sequence). With 0 bases clipped from V and 3 bases from J, the junction kept 8 bases outside the gene matches. The CDR3 loop spans 17 amino acids.

The CDR3 loop is CASSISAGRAAAEAFF. The CDR3 DNA reads as TGTGCCAGTAGTATATCGGCAGGGCGAGCGGCCGCTGAAGCTTTCTTT. V usage is TRBV19 and J usage is TRBJ1-1; D is possibly TRBD1 (5 bases). Germline CDR1 reads LNHDA; CDR2 reads SQIVND (reference sequence). CDR3 length: 16 residues. V dropped 2 bases and J dropped 6 bases, with 19 bases sitting between them.

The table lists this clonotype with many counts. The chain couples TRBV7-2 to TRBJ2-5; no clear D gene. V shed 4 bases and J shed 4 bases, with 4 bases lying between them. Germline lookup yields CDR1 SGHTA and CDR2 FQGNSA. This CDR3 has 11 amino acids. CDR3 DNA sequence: TGTGCCAGCAGCTCGACAGAGACCCAGTACTTC. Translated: CASSSTETQYF.

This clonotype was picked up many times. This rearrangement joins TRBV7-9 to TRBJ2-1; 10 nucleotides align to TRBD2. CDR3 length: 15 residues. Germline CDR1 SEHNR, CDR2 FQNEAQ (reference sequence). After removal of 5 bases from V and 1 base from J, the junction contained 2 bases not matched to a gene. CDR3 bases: TGTGCCAGCAGCCCACTAGCGGGGTCCTACAATGAGCAGTTCTTC. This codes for CASSPLAGSYNEQFF.

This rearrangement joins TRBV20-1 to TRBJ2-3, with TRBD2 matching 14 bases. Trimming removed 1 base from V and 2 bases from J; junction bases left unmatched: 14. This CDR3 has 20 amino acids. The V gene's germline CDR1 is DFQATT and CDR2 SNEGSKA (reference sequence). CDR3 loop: CSARGRPTSGGAGFTDTQYF. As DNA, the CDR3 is TGCAGTGCTAGAGGCCGCCCGACTAGCGGGGGGGCAGGATTCACAGATACGCAGTATTTT.

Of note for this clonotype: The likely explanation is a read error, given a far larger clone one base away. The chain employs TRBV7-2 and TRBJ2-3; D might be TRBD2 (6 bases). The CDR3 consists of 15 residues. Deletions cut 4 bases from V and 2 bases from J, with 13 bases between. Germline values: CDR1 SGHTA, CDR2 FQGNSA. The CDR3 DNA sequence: TGTGCCAGCAGCTCTACGCGACTAGACACAGATACGCAGTATTTT. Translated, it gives CASSSTRLDTDTQYF.

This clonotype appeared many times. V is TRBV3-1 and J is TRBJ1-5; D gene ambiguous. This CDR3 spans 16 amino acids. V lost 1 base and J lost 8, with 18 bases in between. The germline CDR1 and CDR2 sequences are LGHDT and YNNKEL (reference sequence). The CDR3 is CASSQGGFGSFEPQHF. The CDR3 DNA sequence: TGTGCCAGCAGCCAAGGAGGGTTCGGGTCTTTCGAGCCCCAGCATTTT.

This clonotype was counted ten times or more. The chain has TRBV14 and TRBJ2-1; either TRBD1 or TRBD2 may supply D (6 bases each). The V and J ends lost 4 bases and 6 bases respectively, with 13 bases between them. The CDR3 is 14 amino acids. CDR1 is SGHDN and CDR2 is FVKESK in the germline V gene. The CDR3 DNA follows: TGTGCCAGCAGCCGGACGGGGGCGGGCAATGAGCAGTTCTTC. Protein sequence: CASSRTGAGNEQFF.